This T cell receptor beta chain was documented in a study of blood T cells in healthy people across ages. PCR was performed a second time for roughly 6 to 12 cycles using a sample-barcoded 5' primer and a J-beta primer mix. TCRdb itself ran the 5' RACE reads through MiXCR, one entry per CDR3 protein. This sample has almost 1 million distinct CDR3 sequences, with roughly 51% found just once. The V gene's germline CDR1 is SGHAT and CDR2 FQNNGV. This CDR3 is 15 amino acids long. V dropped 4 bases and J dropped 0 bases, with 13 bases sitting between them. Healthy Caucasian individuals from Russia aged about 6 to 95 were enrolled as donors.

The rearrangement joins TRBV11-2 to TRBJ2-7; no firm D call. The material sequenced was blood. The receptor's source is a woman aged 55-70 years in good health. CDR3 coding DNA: TGTGCCAGCAGCTCGTCTTTGAGCAGCTCCTACGAGCAGTACTTC. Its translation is CASSSSLSSSYEQYF.